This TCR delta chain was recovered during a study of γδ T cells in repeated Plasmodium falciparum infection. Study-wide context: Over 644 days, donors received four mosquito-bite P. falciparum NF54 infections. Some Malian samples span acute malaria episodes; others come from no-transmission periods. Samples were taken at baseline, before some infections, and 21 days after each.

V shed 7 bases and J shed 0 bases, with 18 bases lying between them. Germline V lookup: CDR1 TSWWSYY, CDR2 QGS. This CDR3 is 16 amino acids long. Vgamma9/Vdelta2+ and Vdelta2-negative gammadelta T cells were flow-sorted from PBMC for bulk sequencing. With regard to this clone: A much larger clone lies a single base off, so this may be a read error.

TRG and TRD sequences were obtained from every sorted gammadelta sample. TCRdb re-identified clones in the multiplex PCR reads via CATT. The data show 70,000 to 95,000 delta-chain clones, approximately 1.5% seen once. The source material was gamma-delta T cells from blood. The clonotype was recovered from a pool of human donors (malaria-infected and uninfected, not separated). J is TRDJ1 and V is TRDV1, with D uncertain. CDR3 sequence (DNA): TGTGCTCTTGACACGGATGACGCTCTGTACACCGATAAACTCATCTTT. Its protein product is CALDTDDALYTDKLIF.